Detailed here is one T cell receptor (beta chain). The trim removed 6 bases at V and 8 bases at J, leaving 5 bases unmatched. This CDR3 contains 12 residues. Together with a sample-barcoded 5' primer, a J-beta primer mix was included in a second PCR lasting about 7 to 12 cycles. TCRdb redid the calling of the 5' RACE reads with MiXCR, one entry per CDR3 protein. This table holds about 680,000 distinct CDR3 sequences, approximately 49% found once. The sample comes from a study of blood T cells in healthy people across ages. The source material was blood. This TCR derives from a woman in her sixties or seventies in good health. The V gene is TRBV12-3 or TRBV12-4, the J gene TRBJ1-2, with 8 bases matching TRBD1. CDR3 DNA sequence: TGTGCCAGCAGGTTCCAGGGGGCAGGCTACACCTTC. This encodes CASRFQGAGYTF.